These 15 T cell receptor beta chains were sequenced from one sample in a study of multiple sclerosis patients with progressive multifocal leukoencephalopathy. The time point was: before natalizumab initiation. Sequencing was performed with immunoSEQ multiplex PCR; in TCRdb, only in-frame clones are kept and a portion is missing. The sample lists some 31,000 clones; approximately 90% were seen once. Sequencing was carried out using PBMCs. These receptors originate from a human donor with multiple sclerosis.

The chain has TRBV5-5 and TRBJ1-3, with D perhaps TRBD1 (5 bases). The germline CDR1 and CDR2 sequences are SGHKS and YYEKEE (reference sequence). The CDR3 has 16 amino acids. The germline V and J ends were trimmed by 0 bases and 1 base, with 11 bases remaining between them. The chain's CDR3 is CASSLGPGGSGNTIYF. CDR3 DNA: TGTGCCAGCAGCTTGGGTCCCGGGGGTTCTGGAAACACCATATATTTT.

The rearrangement joins TRBV6-5 to TRBJ1-1; D gene unclear. The CDR3 sequence is 14 residues long. V was shortened by 0 bases and J by 10 bases, with 15 bases between the two germline ends. Germline V lookup: CDR1 MNHEY, CDR2 SVGAGI. The CDR3 DNA reads as TGTGCCAGCAGTTACTCGATAGCCGAGGGATCAGCTTTCTTT. The encoded protein is CASSYSIAEGSAFF.

V is TRBV13 and J is TRBJ2-7, with TRBD2 identical over 8 bases. V was clipped by 5 bases and J by 2 bases; unmatched bases: 2. There are 13 residues in the CDR3. Germline assignment: CDR1 PRHDT and CDR2 FYEKMQ (reference sequence). CDR3 bases: TGTGCCAGCAGCGCGACTAGCGCCTACGAGCAGTACTTC. Its translation is CASSATSAYEQYF.

This clone has a single count. The chain combines TRBV15 with TRBJ2-1, with D possibly matching TRBD1 (6 bases). V lost 3 bases and J lost 10, with 13 bases in between. The CDR3 totals 13 residues. Germline loops: CDR1 LNHNV, CDR2 YYDKDF (reference sequence). The CDR3 DNA is TGTGCCACCAGCAGGACACAGGGCTCCGAGCAGTTCTTC. Protein product: CATSRTQGSEQFF.

The V gene is TRBV5-6, the J gene TRBJ2-3; 7 bases align to TRBD1. The V gene end was trimmed by 4 bases and the J gene end by 2 bases; junction bases not matched to a gene: 4. This CDR3 spans 14 amino acids. The germline gives CDR1 SGHDT, CDR2 YYEEEE. CDR3 amino acids: CASSGGTATDTQYF. The CDR3 DNA sequence: TGTGCCAGCAGCGGTGGGACAGCCACAGATACGCAGTATTTT.

This clone has just one count. The V and J genes are TRBV4-2 and TRBJ2-3, with 11 bases lining up with TRBD2. Germline V lookup: CDR1 LGHNA, CDR2 YNFKEQ. With V trimmed by 3 bases and J by 1 base, 0 bases remained unmatched. The CDR3 consists of 15 residues. The chain's CDR3 is CASSQGLAGTDTQYF. The CDR3 nucleotides read TGTGCCAGCAGCCAGGGACTAGCGGGCACAGATACGCAGTATTTT.

This chain uses TRBV7-2 with TRBJ1-1; no clear D gene. The germline V and J ends were trimmed by 3 bases and 1 base, with 15 bases remaining between them. The CDR3 length is 16 residues. Per the germline V gene, CDR1 is SGHTA and CDR2 is FQGNSA. The CDR3 is CASSLDSEAWNTEAFF. The DNA of the CDR3 is TGTGCCAGCAGCTTGGATAGCGAAGCGTGGAACACTGAAGCTTTCTTT. The full variable domain, its missing parts supplied by reference TRBV7-2 and TRBJ1-1, is GAGVSQSPSNKVTEKGKDVELRCDPISGHTALYWYRQSLGQGLEFLIYFQGNSAPDKSGLPSDRFSAERTGGSVSTLTIQRTQQEDSAVYLCASSLDSEAWNTEAFFGQGTRLTVV.

The CDR3 region is CASSQGVGGEPHQPQHF. DNA for the CDR3: TGTGCCAGCAGCCAAGGGGTCGGAGGAGAGCCTCACCAGCCCCAGCATTTT. This chain uses TRBV4-2 with TRBJ1-5; no firm D call. CDR1 is LGHNA, CDR2 YNFKEQ, per germline. The length of the CDR3 is 17 residues. The V end was cut by 1 base, the J end by 7 bases, with 20 bases between.

V gene TRBV6-1 combines with J gene TRBJ1-4; D unresolved. Germline CDR1 is MNHNS and CDR2 is SASEGT. The CDR3 loop spans 14 amino acids. V was trimmed by 8 bases and J by 0 bases, leaving 10 bases between them. CDR3 DNA: TGTGCCAGCTCGGCATTTGCAACTAATGAAAAACTGTTTTTT. Translated: CASSAFATNEKLFF.

The CDR3 here is CASSLAGRGNNEQFF. In DNA form, the CDR3 reads TGTGCCAGCAGTTTGGCGGGGAGGGGGAATAATGAGCAGTTCTTC. The rearrangement uses TRBV27 and TRBJ2-1; D is possibly TRBD2 (7 bases). CDR1 and CDR2 from the germline V gene are MNHEY and SMNVEV (reference sequence). This CDR3 region has 15 residues. The V gene lost 3 bases and the J gene lost 7 bases, with 16 bases spanning the gap.

J is TRBJ1-2 and V is TRBV7-9; D gene ambiguous. The CDR3 sequence is 16 residues long. The V and J ends lost 1 base and 2 bases respectively, with 14 bases between them. CDR1 and CDR2 from the germline V gene are SEHNR and FQNEAQ (reference sequence). The CDR3 nucleotides are TGTGCCAGCAGCTTAGACCATCCGACGGCCAACTATGGCTACACCTTC. It specifies CASSLDHPTANYGYTF.

The CDR3 DNA reads as TGCGCCAGCAGCCAAGATCTTCGCAGCCTTACGCCTGGCTACACCTTC. Its protein product is CASSQDLRSLTPGYTF. This rearrangement joins TRBV4-3 to TRBJ1-2; D gene uncertain. Germline loops: CDR1 LGHNA, CDR2 YSLEER. This CDR3 is 16 amino acids long. V was pared by 0 bases and J by 7 bases, with 18 bases between.

The chain combines TRBV20-1 with TRBJ2-1; D not certain. Germline V lookup: CDR1 DFQATT, CDR2 SNEGSKA (reference sequence). Deletions cut 4 bases from V and 6 bases from J, with 7 bases between. This CDR3 is 11 amino acids long. This CDR3 is CSAIPVNEQFF. The CDR3 region has the DNA TGCAGTGCTATACCAGTCAATGAGCAGTTCTTC.

The chain combines TRBV29-1 with TRBJ1-2; tentative D call: TRBD1 (5 bases). Germline V gene data show CDR1 as SQVTM and CDR2 as ANQGSEA. The V gene lost 5 bases and the J gene lost 3 bases, with 13 bases spanning the gap. The CDR3 totals 13 residues. CDR3 sequence: CSVSMGGDYGYTF. In DNA, the CDR3 is TGCAGCGTTTCGATGGGGGGAGACTATGGCTACACCTTC. Full variable domain (rest looked up from reference TRBV29-1 and TRBJ1-2): SAVISQKPSRDICQRGTSLTIQCQVDSQVTMMFWYRQQPGQSLTLIATANQGSEATYESGFVIDKFPISRPNLTFSTLTVSNMSPEDSSIYLCSVSMGGDYGYTFGSGTRLTVV.

V and J are TRBV5-4 and TRBJ2-1, with 8 bases lining up with TRBD2. This CDR3 has 13 amino acids. The germline V gene has CDR1 SGHNT and CDR2 YYREEE (reference sequence). V dropped 4 bases and J dropped 7; count of bases not matched to a gene: 4. CDR3 in amino acids: CASSGGLGNEQFF. The CDR3 DNA sequence: TGTGCCAGCAGCGGGGGACTAGGGAATGAGCAGTTCTTC.